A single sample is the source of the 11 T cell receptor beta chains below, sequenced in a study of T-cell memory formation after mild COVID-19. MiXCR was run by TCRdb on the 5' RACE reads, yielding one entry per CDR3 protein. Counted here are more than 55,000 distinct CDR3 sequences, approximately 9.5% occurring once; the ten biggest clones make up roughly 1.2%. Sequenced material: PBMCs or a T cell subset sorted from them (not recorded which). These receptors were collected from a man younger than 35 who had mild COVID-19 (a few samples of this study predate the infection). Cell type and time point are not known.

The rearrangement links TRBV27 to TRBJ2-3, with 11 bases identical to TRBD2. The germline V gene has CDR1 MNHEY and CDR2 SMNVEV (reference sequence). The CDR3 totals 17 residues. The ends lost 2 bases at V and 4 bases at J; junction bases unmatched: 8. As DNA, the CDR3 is TGTGCCAGCAGTTTAGAGGGGCGTAGCGGGGGGGCAGATACGCAGTATTTT. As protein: CASSLEGRSGGADTQYF.

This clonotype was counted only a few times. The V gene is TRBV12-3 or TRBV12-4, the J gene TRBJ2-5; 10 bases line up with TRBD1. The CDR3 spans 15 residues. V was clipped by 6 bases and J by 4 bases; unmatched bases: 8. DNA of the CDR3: TGTGCCAGCAGACCGGGACAGGGGACGCGAGAGACCCAGTACTTC. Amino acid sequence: CASRPGQGTRETQYF.

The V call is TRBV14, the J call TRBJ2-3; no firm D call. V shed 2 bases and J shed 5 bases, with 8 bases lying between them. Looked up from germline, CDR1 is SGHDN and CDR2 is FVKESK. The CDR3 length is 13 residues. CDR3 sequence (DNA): TGTGCCAGCAGCCAAAATCATAGAGATACGCAGTATTTT. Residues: CASSQNHRDTQYF.

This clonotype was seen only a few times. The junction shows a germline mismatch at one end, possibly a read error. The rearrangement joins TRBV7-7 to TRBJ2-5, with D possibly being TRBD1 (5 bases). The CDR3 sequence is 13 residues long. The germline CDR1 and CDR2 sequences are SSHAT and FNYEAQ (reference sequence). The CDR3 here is CASSTDSLETQYF. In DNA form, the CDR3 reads TGTGCTAGCAGCACAGACAGTCTAGAGACCCAGTACTTC. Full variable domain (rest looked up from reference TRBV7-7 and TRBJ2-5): GAGVSQSPRYKVTKRGQDVTLRCDPISSHATLYWYQQALGQGPEFLTYFNYEAQPDKSGLPSDRFSAERPEGSISTLTIQRTEQRDSAMYRCASSTDSLETQYFGPGTRLLVL.

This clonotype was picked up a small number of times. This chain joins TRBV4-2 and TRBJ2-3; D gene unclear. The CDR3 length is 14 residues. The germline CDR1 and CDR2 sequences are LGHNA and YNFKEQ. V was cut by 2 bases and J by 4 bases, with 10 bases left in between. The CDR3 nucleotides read TGTGCCAGCAGCCAACGGCTATTCCCAGATACGCAGTATTTT. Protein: CASSQRLFPDTQYF.

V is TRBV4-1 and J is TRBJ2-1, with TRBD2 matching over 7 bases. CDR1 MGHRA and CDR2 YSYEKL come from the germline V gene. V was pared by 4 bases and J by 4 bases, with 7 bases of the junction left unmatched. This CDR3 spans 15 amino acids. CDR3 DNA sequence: TGCGCCAGCAGCCGGACGGCGGGGGATTACAATGAGCAGTTCTTC. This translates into CASSRTAGDYNEQFF.

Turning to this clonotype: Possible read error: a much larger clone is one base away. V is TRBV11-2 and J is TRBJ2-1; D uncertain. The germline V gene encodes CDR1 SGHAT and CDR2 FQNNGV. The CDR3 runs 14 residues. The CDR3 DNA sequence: TGTGCCAGCAGCATAGACCCCCTCAGTGGTCGTGAGTTCTTC. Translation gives CASSIDPLSGREFF.

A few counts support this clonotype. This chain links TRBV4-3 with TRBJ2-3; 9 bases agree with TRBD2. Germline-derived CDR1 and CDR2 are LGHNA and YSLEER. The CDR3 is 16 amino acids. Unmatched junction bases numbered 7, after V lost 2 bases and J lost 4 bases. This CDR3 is CASSQWGGGGADTQYF. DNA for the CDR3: TGCGCCAGCAGCCAATGGGGTGGCGGGGGGGCAGATACGCAGTATTTT.

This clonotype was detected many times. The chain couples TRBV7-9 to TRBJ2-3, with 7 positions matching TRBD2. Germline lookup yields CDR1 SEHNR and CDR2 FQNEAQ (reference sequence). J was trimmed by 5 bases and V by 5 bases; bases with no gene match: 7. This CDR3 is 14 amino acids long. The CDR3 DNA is TGTGCCAGCAGCCCCGGACTAGAGGGAGATACGCAGTATTTT. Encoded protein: CASSPGLEGDTQYF.

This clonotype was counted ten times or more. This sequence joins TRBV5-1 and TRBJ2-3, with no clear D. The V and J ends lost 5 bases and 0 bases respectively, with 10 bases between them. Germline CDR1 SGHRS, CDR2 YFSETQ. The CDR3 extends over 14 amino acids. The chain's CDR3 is CASSAGSSTDTQYF. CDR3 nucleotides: TGCGCCAGCAGTGCAGGTTCTAGCACAGATACGCAGTATTTT.

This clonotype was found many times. The CDR3 is CASSPLTGGQDTQYF. The CDR3 DNA reads TGTGCCAGCAGCCCCCTAACGGGGGGGCAAGATACGCAGTATTTT. The chain uses TRBV7-2 and TRBJ2-3, with 8 positions matching TRBD2. This CDR3 is 15 amino acids long. J gave up 5 bases and V 5 bases, and 9 bases lay outside the gene matches. Germline loops: CDR1 SGHTA, CDR2 FQGNSA.